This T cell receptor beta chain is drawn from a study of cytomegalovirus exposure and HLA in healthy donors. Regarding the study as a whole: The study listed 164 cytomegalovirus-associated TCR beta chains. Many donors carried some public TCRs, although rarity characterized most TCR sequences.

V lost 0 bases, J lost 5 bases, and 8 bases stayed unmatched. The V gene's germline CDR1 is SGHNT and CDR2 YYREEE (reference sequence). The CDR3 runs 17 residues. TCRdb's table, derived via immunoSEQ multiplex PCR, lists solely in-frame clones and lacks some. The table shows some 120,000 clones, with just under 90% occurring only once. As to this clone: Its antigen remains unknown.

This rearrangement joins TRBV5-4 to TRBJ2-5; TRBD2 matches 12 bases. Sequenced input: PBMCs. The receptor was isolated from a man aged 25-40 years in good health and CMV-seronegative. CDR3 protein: CASSLEASGGAWETQYF. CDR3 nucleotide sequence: TGTGCCAGCAGCTTGGAGGCTAGCGGGGGGGCCTGGGAGACCCAGTACTTC. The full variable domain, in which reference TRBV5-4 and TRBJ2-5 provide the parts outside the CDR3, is ETGVTQSPTHLIKTRGQQVTLRCSSQSGHNTVSWYQQALGQGPQFIFQYYREEENGRGNFPPRFSGLQFPNYSSELNVNALELDDSALYLCASSLEASGGAWETQYFGPGTRLLVL.